The present TCR beta chain was sequenced within a study of control samples from healthy donors and cancer patients. Only in-frame clones appear in the TCRdb table, and some are missing; sequencing was by immunoSEQ multiplex PCR. This table holds roughly 450,000 clones, about 93% found once. Trimming shortened V by 6 bases and J by 1 base, and 16 bases separated the two germline ends. The length of the CDR3 is 16 residues. Germline CDR1 is LNHDA and CDR2 is SQIVND (reference sequence). Sequencing was carried out using PBMCs. The chain links TRBV19 to TRBJ2-4; tentative D call: TRBD1 (5 bases). This clonotype was sampled from a man in his forties with head and neck cancer. As DNA, the CDR3 is TGTGCCAGTAGGCCCCTAGTGGGGCTGGCCAAAAACATTCAGTACTTC. Encoded protein: CASRPLVGLAKNIQYF.